The 17 T cell receptor beta chains given below trace back to one sample, sequenced in a study of blood T cell repertoires in COVID-19. The repertoire was sequenced with immunoSEQ multiplex PCR; TCRdb's copy has only in-frame clones and lacks some. The sample shows under 40,000 clones, 75% to 90% of them seen only once. The sequenced sample was peripheral blood. These receptors all come from a man aged 50-60 years with active or convalescent COVID-19.

The rearrangement joins TRBV19 to TRBJ1-1; no firm D call. CDR1 is LNHDA, CDR2 SQIVND, per germline (reference sequence). V was shortened by 6 bases and J by 0 bases, with 8 bases between the two germline ends. The CDR3 extends over 13 amino acids. The CDR3 bases are TGTGCCAGTAGCGAGGCGGTGAACACTGAAGCTTTCTTT. Its translation: CASSEAVNTEAFF.

The genes are TRBV5-1 and TRBJ1-2, with a possible D match to TRBD1 (5 bases). The germline CDR1 and CDR2 sequences are SGHRS and YFSETQ. The CDR3 has 13 amino acids. Trimming removed 5 bases from V and 2 bases from J, with 10 bases in between. The CDR3 bases are TGCGCCAGCAGAGAGGACATGAACTATGGCTACACCTTC. This translates into CASREDMNYGYTF.

The chain is built from TRBV7-9 and TRBJ1-4, with 9 bases that match TRBD1. V was pared by 3 bases and J by 8 bases, with 7 bases of the junction left unmatched. Germline V gives CDR1 SEHNR, CDR2 FQNEAQ (reference sequence). The CDR3 loop spans 15 amino acids. DNA for the CDR3: TGTGCCAGCAGCTTGGGACAGGGATTCGGCGAAAAACTGTTTTTT. Its protein product is CASSLGQGFGEKLFF.

The V call is TRBV5-4, the J call TRBJ1-3; D gene uncertain. V lost 9 bases and J lost 0, with 16 bases in between. Per the germline V gene, CDR1 is SGHNT and CDR2 is YYREEE (reference sequence). The length of the CDR3 is 15 residues. The CDR3 DNA reads as TGTGCCACCCAACTACTGCCGAGCTCTGGAAACACCATATATTTT. Amino acids: CATQLLPSSGNTIYF. The variable domain in full, with the rest retrieved from reference TRBV5-4 and TRBJ1-3, is ETGVTQSPTHLIKTRGQQVTLRCSSQSGHNTVSWYQQALGQGPQFIFQYYREEENGRGNFPPRFSGLQFPNYSSELNVNALELDDSALYLCATQLLPSSGNTIYFGEGSWLTVV.

V is TRBV3-1 (or the pseudogene TRBV3-2) and J is TRBJ1-5, with D unresolved. The CDR3 covers 14 residues. Germline V gene sequence: CDR1 LGHDT, CDR2 YNNKEL (reference sequence). V dropped 4 bases and J dropped 3 bases, with 10 bases sitting between them. The chain's CDR3 is CASSLRVTNQPQHF. As DNA, the CDR3 is TGTGCCAGCAGCCTCCGGGTCACCAATCAGCCCCAGCATTTT.

The chain couples TRBV6-6 to TRBJ2-3; weak D call: TRBD2 (7 bases). The CDR3 extends over 16 amino acids. Trimming stripped 0 bases from V and 2 bases from J, with 12 bases between. Germline V gene lookup returns CDR1 MNHNY and CDR2 SVGAGI (reference sequence). The CDR3 here is CASSYSGGGYTDTQYF. Written as DNA, the CDR3 is TGTGCCAGCAGTTACTCAGGGGGGGGCTACACAGATACGCAGTATTTT.

This sequence joins TRBV9 and TRBJ1-1; TRBD1 aligns across 8 bases. In germline, CDR1 is SGDLS, CDR2 YYNGEE. The CDR3 consists of 15 residues. With 2 bases clipped from V and 4 bases from J, the junction kept 7 bases outside the gene matches. CDR3 in amino acids: CASSVTGGGGTEAFF. In nucleotides, the CDR3 is TGTGCCAGCAGCGTTACAGGGGGAGGGGGCACTGAAGCTTTCTTT.

The rearrangement links TRBV28 to TRBJ2-7, with D possibly TRBD1 on 6 matching bases. In germline, CDR1 is MDHEN, CDR2 SYDVKM. The V gene lost 10 bases and the J gene lost 2 bases, with 9 bases spanning the gap. The length of the CDR3 is 11 residues. The CDR3 spells CATQGPYEQYF. The CDR3 DNA is TGTGCCACCCAGGGGCCCTACGAGCAGTACTTC.

J is TRBJ2-5 and V is TRBV5-4; TRBD2 aligns across 10 bases. The CDR3 consists of 15 residues. Trimming took 0 bases from V and 5 from J; bases not matched to a gene: 4. Germline CDR1 reads SGHNT; CDR2 reads YYREEE (reference sequence). For the CDR3, the DNA is TGTGCCAGCAGCTTGGCACTAGCGGGGTGGGAGACCCAGTACTTC. This encodes CASSLALAGWETQYF. The variable domain in full, completed from reference TRBV5-4 and TRBJ2-5, reads ETGVTQSPTHLIKTRGQQVTLRCSSQSGHNTVSWYQQALGQGPQFIFQYYREEENGRGNFPPRFSGLQFPNYSSELNVNALELDDSALYLCASSLALAGWETQYFGPGTRLLVL.

The chain carries TRBV28 and TRBJ1-5; D is perhaps TRBD1 (5 bases). Trimming removed 5 bases at V and 5 bases at J, with 13 bases between. The CDR3 loop spans 14 amino acids. Germline values: CDR1 MDHEN, CDR2 SYDVKM. The CDR3 nucleotides are TGTGCCAGCAGTCCCGGACAATCCTATCAGCCCCAGCATTTT. Its translation is CASSPGQSYQPQHF.

This clone showed up just once. V usage is TRBV20-1 and J usage is TRBJ2-1; 11 bases map to TRBD2. This CDR3 comprises 14 residues. Germline V gives CDR1 DFQATT, CDR2 SNEGSKA (reference sequence). J lost 6 bases, V lost 3 bases, and 4 bases had no gene match. CDR3 nucleotide sequence: TGCAGTGCTAGTATTAGCGGGGGGGCCAATGAGCAGTTCTTC. It encodes CSASISGGANEQFF.

J is TRBJ1-2 and V is TRBV19, with 12 bases lining up with TRBD1. CDR3 size: 15 residues. V shed 4 bases and J 7 bases; nucleotides not matched to a gene: 7. The germline CDR1 and CDR2 sequences are LNHDA and SQIVND (reference sequence). The CDR3 loop is CASSTRGQGASGYTF. The DNA of the CDR3 is TGTGCCAGTAGTACAAGGGGACAGGGGGCGTCTGGCTACACCTTC.

This chain links TRBV18 with TRBJ1-5; D perhaps matches TRBD1 (5 bases). Germline CDR1 reads KGHSH; CDR2 reads LQKENI. Trimming removed 5 bases from V and 4 bases from J, with 9 bases in between. This CDR3 comprises 13 residues. The CDR3 loop reads CASSGTGNQPQHF. For the CDR3, the DNA is TGTGCCAGCTCAGGAACAGGAAATCAGCCCCAGCATTTT.

This rearrangement joins TRBV6-6 to TRBJ1-1; 8 nucleotides agree with TRBD1. This CDR3 spans 13 amino acids. The germline V gene has CDR1 MNHNY and CDR2 SVGAGI (reference sequence). The V and J ends lost 6 bases and 5 bases, in that order; junction bases with no gene match: 5. CDR3 amino acids: CASSGQGKTEAFF. The CDR3 DNA reads as TGTGCCAGCAGCGGACAGGGTAAGACTGAAGCTTTCTTT.

The rearrangement joins TRBV7-8 to TRBJ1-2; perhaps TRBD1 as D (5 bases). CDR3 length: 15 amino acids. The germline CDR1 and CDR2 sequences are SGHVS and FQNEAQ. V was clipped by 2 bases and J by 3 bases, with 13 bases between them. This CDR3 reads CASSLTGFRDYGYTF. DNA of the CDR3: TGTGCCAGCAGCTTAACGGGTTTCAGGGACTATGGCTACACCTTC. The variable domain in full, with the rest retrieved from reference TRBV7-8 and TRBJ1-2, is GAGVSQSPRYKVAKRGQDVALRCDPISGHVSLFWYQQALGQGPEFLTYFQNEAQLDKSGLPSDRFFAERPEGSVSTLKIQRTQQEDSAVYLCASSLTGFRDYGYTFGSGTRLTVV.

The chain combines TRBV5-4 with TRBJ2-7, with 8 bases fitting TRBD2. The J segment lost 5 bases and the V segment lost 4 bases, leaving 5 bases of the junction unmatched. The germline gives CDR1 SGHNT, CDR2 YYREEE (reference sequence). The CDR3 spans 13 residues. The CDR3 DNA is TGTGCCAGCAGCCCCGGACTAGCCAACGAGCAGTACTTC. Amino acid sequence: CASSPGLANEQYF.

This clone was detected only a few times. The chain uses TRBV3-1 (or the pseudogene TRBV3-2) and TRBJ2-2, with D uncertain. The CDR3 extends over 14 amino acids. The V end lost 8 bases, the J end lost 1 base, and 11 bases lay between the germline ends. Germline V lookup: CDR1 LGHDT, CDR2 YNNKEL (reference sequence). This chain's CDR3 is CASSRLRNTGELFF. The CDR3 bases are TGTGCCAGCTCCAGGTTGCGGAACACCGGGGAGCTGTTTTTT.